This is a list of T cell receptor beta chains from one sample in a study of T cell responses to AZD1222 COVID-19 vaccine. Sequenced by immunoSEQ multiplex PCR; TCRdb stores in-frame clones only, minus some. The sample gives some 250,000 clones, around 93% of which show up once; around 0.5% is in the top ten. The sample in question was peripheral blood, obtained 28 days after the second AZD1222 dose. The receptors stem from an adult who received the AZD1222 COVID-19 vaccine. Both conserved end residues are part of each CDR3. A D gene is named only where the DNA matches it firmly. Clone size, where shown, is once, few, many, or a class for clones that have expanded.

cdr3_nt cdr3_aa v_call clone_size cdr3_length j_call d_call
TGTGCCAGCAGTGAGGTCCTCGAGGGAACTAACTATGGCTACACCTTC CASSEVLEGTNYGYTF TRBV6-1 . 16 TRBJ1-2 .
TGTGCCAGTAGTATCGCTTGGGGGGGCACCTACGAGCAGTACTTC CASSIAWGGTYEQYF TRBV19 . 15 TRBJ2-7 .
TGTGCCAGTAGTGCCAAGGGATGGCAGGAGACCCAGTACTTC CASSAKGWQETQYF TRBV19 . 14 TRBJ2-5 .
TGCGCCAGCAGCCCTATCGACAGGGCCTATGGCTACACCTTC CASSPIDRAYGYTF TRBV5-1 . 14 TRBJ1-2 TRBD1
TGTGCCAGCAGCTTAGGTGGCTATAGCAATCAGCCCCAGCATTTT CASSLGGYSNQPQHF TRBV7-9 . 15 TRBJ1-5 .
TGTGCCAGCGGTGGCCCATATAGCAATCAGCCCCAGCATTTT CASGGPYSNQPQHF TRBV28 . 14 TRBJ1-5 .
TGTGCCAGCAGCGGGAGGCCGGGACAGGGGGATTCACCCCTCCACTTT CASSGRPGQGDSPLHF TRBV9 . 16 TRBJ1-6 TRBD1
TGTGCCAGCAGCTTAGATTGGGGTCAAGACTATGGCTACACCTTC CASSLDWGQDYGYTF TRBV7-2 . 15 TRBJ1-2 .
TGTGCCAGCAGCCCGGGACAGGGGGCGCGAAATACGCAGTATTTT CASSPGQGARNTQYF TRBV11-3 . 15 TRBJ2-3 TRBD1
TGTGCCAGCAGCTCTGGAGCTGAAGCTTTCTTT CASSSGAEAFF TRBV7-6 . 11 TRBJ1-1 .
TGTGCCAGCAGGCCGGGAAGCGGGGGCGAAGAGACCCAGTACTTC CASRPGSGGEETQYF TRBV28 . 15 TRBJ2-5 TRBD2
TGTGCCAGCAGTTTCGGCGGGGGGGGGACTCGAGAAGCTTTCTTT CASSFGGGGTREAFF TRBV27 . 15 TRBJ1-1 .
TGTGCCAGCAGCCCCCGGGGGGGGGCAGGATATGGCTACACCTTC CASSPRGGAGYGYTF TRBV5-4 . 15 TRBJ1-2 .
TGTGCCAGCAGAGTGACAGTGAACACTGAAGCTTTCTTT CASRVTVNTEAFF TRBV2 . 13 TRBJ1-1 .
TGTGCCAGCAGTCCATTTGAGGGGCTTGACACTGAAGCTTTCTTT CASSPFEGLDTEAFF TRBV27 once 15 TRBJ1-1 .
TGTGCCAGCAGCCAATTGGGGGCTGTGAACTATGGCTACACCTTC CASSQLGAVNYGYTF TRBV16 . 15 TRBJ1-2 .
TGTGCCACGCAGGAGGCGGGGGGGCTCGGCGAGCAGTACTTC CATQEAGGLGEQYF TRBV10-3 . 14 TRBJ2-7 TRBD2
TGTGCCAGCAGTGGGGTCTCTGGAAACACCATATATTTT CASSGVSGNTIYF TRBV2 . 13 TRBJ1-3 .
TGTGCCAGCAGCGTCTGGGGGGTCGACTCCTACAATGAGCAGTTCTTC CASSVWGVDSYNEQFF TRBV7-2 . 16 TRBJ2-1 .
TGTGCCAGCAGCTTAAGACTAGCGGGAGTGGATGAGCAGTTCTTC CASSLRLAGVDEQFF TRBV7-3 . 15 TRBJ2-1 TRBD2
TGTGCCAGCAGTTCCCAGGGACAGGGGCTACCCTACGAGCAGTACTTC CASSSQGQGLPYEQYF TRBV28 . 16 TRBJ2-7 TRBD1
TGCGCCAGCAGCCAAGCATCGGTCAGTGGGGCCGGCTATGGCTACACCTTC CASSQASVSGAGYGYTF TRBV4-1 . 17 TRBJ1-2 .
TGCGCCAGCAGCCCCTCTGGAAACACCATATATTTT CASSPSGNTIYF TRBV5-1 . 12 TRBJ1-3 .
TGTGCCATCACCGAGGCCGGGGTTGGAAACACCATATATTTT CAITEAGVGNTIYF TRBV10-3 . 14 TRBJ1-3 .
TGCGCCAGCAGCAAGATCCCGGGACTAGCGGGAGGGGACACCGGGGAGCTGTTTTTT CASSKIPGLAGGDTGELFF TRBV5-1 . 19 TRBJ2-2 TRBD2
TGTGCCAGCAGTGGCGAACTAGTGGGCAATGAGCAGTTCTTC CASSGELVGNEQFF TRBV2 . 14 TRBJ2-1 .
TGTGCCAGCAGTTTATTGGCAGGGAGTTACGAGCAGTACTTC CASSLLAGSYEQYF TRBV27 . 14 TRBJ2-7 .
TGTGCCAGCAGTTCCTCCTTAGAGACCCAGTACTTC CASSSSLETQYF TRBV28 . 12 TRBJ2-5 .
TGTGCCAGCAGCAAAGCCCCAGGCCTCGCGGCTTTCTTT CASSKAPGLAAFF TRBV21-1 . 13 TRBJ1-1 .
TGTGCCAGCAGCTTAGATCCCCTCTACGAGCAGTACTTC CASSLDPLYEQYF TRBV11-2 . 13 TRBJ2-7 .
TGTGCCAGCAGCTTTCCGCGGGGGCTCTCCTACAATGAGCAGTTCTTC CASSFPRGLSYNEQFF TRBV7-9 . 16 TRBJ2-1 .
TGTGCCAGCACCTGGGATTTGGGCACCGGGGAGCTGTTTTTT CASTWDLGTGELFF TRBV11-2 . 14 TRBJ2-2 .
TGTGCCAGCAGCTTGGCCAGTCTAGCGGGGTCCGCTGAGCAGTTCTTC CASSLASLAGSAEQFF TRBV5-4 once 16 TRBJ2-1 TRBD2
TGTGCCAGCAGCCTCCCGAGCGGGCGATACTCACCCCTCCACTTT CASSLPSGRYSPLHF TRBV5-5 . 15 TRBJ1-6 .
TGTGCCAGCAGGGAATGGGTCATCACCGGGGAGCTGTTTTTT CASREWVITGELFF TRBV2 . 14 TRBJ2-2 .
TGTGCCAGCAGTTCTGGACCCGATAATTCACCCCTCCACTTT CASSSGPDNSPLHF TRBV28 . 14 TRBJ1-6 .
TGTGCCAGCAGCGTTCGGGCCGCTAACTATGGCTACACCTTC CASSVRAANYGYTF TRBV9 . 14 TRBJ1-2 .
TGTGCCAGCAGCTACCCGACTGTGAACACCGGGGAGCTGTTTTTT CASSYPTVNTGELFF TRBV11-2 . 15 TRBJ2-2 .
TGCAGTGCTAGCGCGCCGGGGGAGCAGTACTTC CSASAPGEQYF TRBV20-1 few 11 TRBJ2-7 .
TGTGCCAGCAGCTTAGTTCTGGGGGCCGCTGAAGCTTTCTTT CASSLVLGAAEAFF TRBV11-2 . 14 TRBJ1-1 .
TGTGCCAGCAGTTATAGCGGGAGCTCCTACGAGCAGTACTTC CASSYSGSSYEQYF TRBV27 . 14 TRBJ2-7 TRBD2
TGTGCCAGCAGCGCCCACCCCACAGATACGCAGTATTTT CASSAHPTDTQYF TRBV4-2 . 13 TRBJ2-3 .
TGTGCCAGCAGCTTAAGGCAGGGGGTCACCGGGGAGCTGTTTTTT CASSLRQGVTGELFF TRBV11-2 . 15 TRBJ2-2 TRBD1
TGTGCCAGCAGCTTAAAGGAGACACCTCGGGGGGAGCAGTACTTC CASSLKETPRGEQYF TRBV7-8 . 15 TRBJ2-7 .
TGTGCCAGCAGTTTTCGGGGGTTAGGCAATCAGCCCCAGCATTTT CASSFRGLGNQPQHF TRBV28 . 15 TRBJ1-5 .
TGTGCCAGCAGCTCAGGGGGCCGGCAGCCCCAGCATTTT CASSSGGRQPQHF TRBV3-1/TRBV3-2 . 13 TRBJ1-5 TRBD1
TGTGCCAGCAGCTTGCCGAGGCGGTTAGGTGGCTACACCTTC CASSLPRRLGGYTF TRBV5-4 . 14 TRBJ1-2 .
TGTGCCAGCAGCCGTCGGACAGGGGCCTACGAGCAGTACTTC CASSRRTGAYEQYF TRBV5-4 . 14 TRBJ2-7 TRBD1
TGCAGCGTTAATCGCGGGAGTGAGACCCAGTACTTC CSVNRGSETQYF TRBV29-1 . 12 TRBJ2-5 TRBD2
TGTGCCAGCAGCTTCAGGCCATCTACCGACGGTGAGCAGTTCTTC CASSFRPSTDGEQFF TRBV11-3 . 15 TRBJ2-1 .
TGTGCCAGCAGCTTAGCGCTCGGTAGCGGGCCTTCCTACAATGAGCAGTTCTTC CASSLALGSGPSYNEQFF TRBV7-6 . 18 TRBJ2-1 TRBD2
TGTGCCAGCAGCCGCGACAGGGGGAATGGCTACACCTTC CASSRDRGNGYTF TRBV5-6 . 13 TRBJ1-2 TRBD1
TGTGCCAGCAGCCCCGGGACTAGTGCACCCTCTCCCCTGACGCAGTTCTTC CASSPGTSAPSPLTQFF TRBV5-4 . 17 TRBJ2-1 TRBD2
TGTGCCAGCAGCTTATCCGGCGGGAGCGGAGGGGAGCAGTTCTTC CASSLSGGSGGEQFF TRBV7-9 . 15 TRBJ2-1 TRBD2
TGTGCCAGCAGCTTAGGGTCTGGGGGCTATAATGAGCAGTTCTTC CASSLGSGGYNEQFF TRBV7-2 . 15 TRBJ2-1 .
TGTGCCAGCAGCTCGGGAGGGGCCCCGGACGAGCAGTACTTC CASSSGGAPDEQYF TRBV5-6 . 14 TRBJ2-7 TRBD2
TGTGCCAGCAGCGCCCTTCAAGGACATGGCTACACCTTC CASSALQGHGYTF TRBV9 . 13 TRBJ1-2 .
TGTGCCAGCAGCCAAGATTGGGATCAGCCCCAGCATTTT CASSQDWDQPQHF TRBV14 . 13 TRBJ1-5 .
TGTGCCACCAGAAGGACAGGGGACACTGAAGCTTTCTTT CATRRTGDTEAFF TRBV24-1 . 13 TRBJ1-1 TRBD1
TGCAGTGCTAGAGTAGATTCACCCCTCCACTTT CSARVDSPLHF TRBV20-1 . 11 TRBJ1-6 .